This TCR beta chain was sequenced for a study of CD4 T cell repertoires in COVID-19. Study-level information: After less than twelve days of IL-2 expansion, CFSE-low cells were relabeled and restimulated with other coronavirus spikes.

Mild-to-severe COVID-19 survivors were the donors. Sequencing was done directly on freshly isolated, uncultured memory T cells. V lost 5 bases to trimming and J lost 2 bases; unmatched junction nucleotides: 2. The length of the CDR3 is 15 residues. Germline V gene sequence: CDR1 SGHAT, CDR2 FQNNGV. The repertoire was sequenced with immunoSEQ multiplex PCR; TCRdb's copy has only in-frame clones and lacks some. This sample has about 75,000 clones, with about 83% found just once. Turning to this clone: Its antigen is not known.

Whole-study results and caveats: Suggested intraclonal diversification: top SARS-CoV-2-reactive clonotypes appeared in two or three memory subsets.

Here the sequenced sample was CD4+ T cells from peripheral blood, taken after recovery from COVID-19. The chain has TRBV11-2 and TRBJ2-7, with 14 positions matching TRBD2. The sequence derives from a human donor who had COVID-19. The CDR3 nucleotides are TGTGCCAGCAGCCCGACTAGCGGGGGGGCCTACGAGCAGTACTTC. This encodes CASSPTSGGAYEQYF.